This T cell receptor beta chain was sequenced in a study of T cell changes during pregnancy in multiple sclerosis. Between the trimmed V and J ends, which lost 1 base and 4 bases, there was a span of 4 bases. The germline CDR1 and CDR2 sequences are SGHTA and FQGNSA. The CDR3 is 12 residues long. Clones were sequenced by immunoSEQ multiplex PCR, and TCRdb holds only the in-frame ones, with some missing. The sample records about 36,000 clones, over 90% being singletons. V gene TRBV7-2 combines with J gene TRBJ1-2; D unclear. Sequencing used CD4+ T cells from peripheral blood mononuclear cells, obtained in the third trimester of pregnancy. This TCR derives from a female donor in good health, enrolled as a control in a pregnancy study. As DNA, the CDR3 is TGTGCCAGCAGCTTAGTCTCCTATGGCTACACCTTC. It yields the protein CASSLVSYGYTF. Full variable domain (rest looked up from reference TRBV7-2 and TRBJ1-2): GAGVSQSPSNKVTEKGKDVELRCDPISGHTALYWYRQSLGQGLEFLIYFQGNSAPDKSGLPSDRFSAERTGGSVSTLTIQRTQQEDSAVYLCASSLVSYGYTFGSGTRLTVV.